This TCR beta chain was recorded in a study of vaccination and CD4 T cells after COVID-19 (dated by TCRdb to the early 2020s). Background on the whole study: Convalescent patients had a positive SARS-CoV-2 result on nasal swab PCR, and of these patients, several had mild disease and one had severe disease. The spike-specific CD4+ TCR repertoire was compared before and after mRNA vaccination in about nine COVID-19 convalescent patients and a handful of infection-naive healthy vaccine recipients. The convalescent cohort included six males and four females, with two Hispanic individuals, seven Caucasians, two Asians and one multiracial person. Post-vaccine blood samples were obtained a median of about 72 days after the second vaccine dose, with a range of roughly 13 to 250 days. For three convalescent patients, samples were collected at an early post-vaccination timepoint (day 14) as well as at a late post-vaccination timepoint (days 161 to 241). Post-COVID blood samples were collected from convalescent patients a median of around 96 days after diagnosis, with a range of about 35 to 170 days. Participants got two doses of the Pfizer-BioNTech BNT162b2 vaccine (n=8) or two doses of the Moderna mRNA-1273 vaccine (n=2).

The germline V gene supplies CDR1 SGHTA and CDR2 FQGNSA. V is cut by 2 bases and J by 1 base, and the space between the germline ends is 13 bases. The CDR3 covers 16 residues, taking in both the cysteine and the phenylalanine. Left in the record is the CDR3 DNA by itself, 48 bases read in frame from the first base. Points the paper makes about the study in general: Only a relatively small number of convalescent patients were included in the study, and early timepoints following natural infection were not analyzed. Although the median number of SARS-CoV-2-reactive clonotypes went up from fewer than 25 after infection to 35 to 40 after vaccination, the increase was not significant. In convalescent patients, nearly all vaccine-specific clones (304 of 307) were found to be mono-reactive for SARS-CoV-2 spike rather than cross-reactive with common cold coronaviruses. Among convalescent patients, a median about 87% of the SARS-CoV-2-reactive clones seen after vaccination appeared only after vaccination, which suggests priming specific to the vaccine.

As to this clonotype: Its antigen remains unidentified. Base quality data are lacking; no much larger clone is found one base away.

The time point tag for this specimen amounts to: late sampling 161 to 241 days after vaccination in a few convalescent patients. The convalescent patients' positive SARS-CoV-2 PCR tests were from March to December 2020, which was before the Alpha, Beta and Delta variants emerged in the United States. PBMCs were separated from whole blood using Ficoll-Paque Plus gradient centrifugation and then either used fresh or cryopreserved at -140C. The method behind the library was PCR. TCRdb shows the sequencer as Illumina iSeq 100. The authors' pipeline ran thus. Non-productive sequences were removed, and CDR3s that did not start with C, did not end with F or W, or were shorter than 7 amino acids were discarded. Levenshtein distances (stringdist) and unrooted phylogenetic trees (ape) in R version 3.6.1 were used to assess CDR3 homology. TCRdb reanalyzed the raw reads on its own, using fastp at Q25 for trimming and MiXCR for clone calling, and kept in-frame beta chains. One record per CDR3 amino acid sequence lists the most common genes and DNA. The V and J calls were determined by TCRdb, not by the authors. The sample has about 40,000 distinct CDR3 sequences on record, about 35% of them singletons. 5.8% of the sample rests with the top ten.

The chain joins TRBV7-2 to TRBJ2-3, with the D gene not confidently named. The clonotype comes from a human donor who had recovered from COVID-19. The source was CD4+ T cells from blood, collected about 7 months after SARS-CoV-2 vaccination. The nucleotides are TGTGCCAGCAGCTTATCTAAGCGTTTAGGCACAGATACGCAGTATTTT. This is translated as CASSLSKRLGTDTQYF.